This T cell receptor (beta chain) is drawn from a study of regulatory T cells in long-lasting Graves disease. This clonotype appeared many times. Antigen: not known. Study findings and constraints: Persistent disease preferred TRBV28, TRBJ1-2 and TRBJ2-5. No thyroid tissue was studied; the work used peripheral blood only.

According to the study, TCR beta libraries were built with iRepertoire HTBI primers and CDR3-region Arm-PCR. Per the study methods: Across the samples, identification revealed fewer than 75 TRBV and over 12 TRBJ segments. A single record per CDR3 protein comes from TCRdb applying MiXCR to the multiplex PCR reads. The V and J calls, along with clone size, are taken from TCRdb and not from the paper's own processing. The sample records over 500,000 distinct CDR3 sequences, 15% to 20% being singletons. The ends lost 6 bases at V and 1 base at J; junction bases unmatched: 7. This CDR3 comprises 15 residues. CDR1 MDHEN and CDR2 SYDVKM come from the germline V gene. Time point: newly diagnosed GD, antithyroid drugs for less than 3 months. PBMC RNA was the source of the TCR library. In this cohort, patients came from an endocrinology department located in Xi'an, China. The same sample was also used in a study of T cells in Graves' hyperthyroidism and ophthalmopathy.

This clonotype originated in a man in his late teens or twenties with Graves disease. V and J are TRBV28 and TRBJ1-1; TRBD1 aligns across 8 bases. The input for sequencing was peripheral blood mononuclear cells (PBMCs), taken at new diagnosis, from a patient treated with antithyroid drugs. This chain's CDR3 is CASSLTGAGNTEAFF. CDR3 DNA: TGTGCCAGCAGCCTGACAGGGGCAGGGAACACTGAAGCTTTCTTT.